One sample yielded the 5 T cell receptor beta chains listed below, sequenced in a study of post-analysis software for immune sequencing data. Study-wide findings and caveats: Roughly five TRBV segments were more frequent in patients than controls; TRBV5-6, TRBV5-1 and TRBV20-1 belonged to this group.

The antigens for these receptors are not known. The TCR beta cDNA libraries carried unique molecular identifiers. TCRdb fed the PCR reads into MiXCR, producing one record per CDR3 protein. The sample has 450,000 to 650,000 distinct CDR3 sequences; 44% are singletons. The sequencing input was blood. These receptors all stem from a girl aged 5-17 years with multiple sclerosis.

The chain combines TRBV12-3 or TRBV12-4 with TRBJ1-1; no definite D call. CDR3 length: 14 amino acids. V was cut by 2 bases and J by 6 bases, with 13 bases left in between. CDR3 amino acids: CASSLSPGSAEAFF. CDR3 DNA sequence: TGTGCCAGCAGTTTAAGTCCCGGGAGTGCTGAAGCTTTCTTT.

The chain recombines TRBV7-9 with TRBJ2-3; TRBD1 aligns across 8 bases. CDR1 is SEHNR, CDR2 FQNEAQ, per germline (reference sequence). V was clipped by 4 bases and J by 1 base; unmatched bases: 10. This CDR3 has 17 residues. DNA for the CDR3: TGTGCCAGCAGCTCTTATTCCGGGACAGGTCGCACAGATACGCAGTATTTT. Residues: CASSSYSGTGRTDTQYF.

This clonotype has more than one count but fewer than ten. The chain uses TRBV10-2 and TRBJ1-2; D is perhaps TRBD1 (5 bases). Per the germline V gene, CDR1 is WSHSY and CDR2 is SAAADI. The CDR3 length is 15 residues. V dropped 1 base and J dropped 6 bases, with 15 bases sitting between them. The CDR3 nucleotides are TGCGCCAGCAGTGAGTGGGGGACGGCAGGTGATGGCTACACCTTC. Its protein product is CASSEWGTAGDGYTF.

The V call is TRBV12-3 or TRBV12-4, the J call TRBJ1-6; no firm D call. This CDR3 region has 12 residues. Trimming pared 5 bases from V and 8 bases from J, leaving 7 bases between. The CDR3 DNA reads TGTGCCAGCAGTCCCCCGGATTCACCCCTCCACTTT. Translated, it gives CASSPPDSPLHF.

The chain recombines TRBV7-9 with TRBJ1-2, with 8 nucleotides matching TRBD1. This CDR3 is built from 17 residues. V lost 1 base to trimming and J lost 5 bases; unmatched junction nucleotides: 12. Germline CDR1 reads SEHNR; CDR2 reads FQNEAQ (reference sequence). The CDR3 region is CASSLVGAGQARYGYTF. The DNA of the CDR3 is TGTGCCAGCAGCTTAGTAGGGGCGGGACAGGCCAGATATGGCTACACCTTC.